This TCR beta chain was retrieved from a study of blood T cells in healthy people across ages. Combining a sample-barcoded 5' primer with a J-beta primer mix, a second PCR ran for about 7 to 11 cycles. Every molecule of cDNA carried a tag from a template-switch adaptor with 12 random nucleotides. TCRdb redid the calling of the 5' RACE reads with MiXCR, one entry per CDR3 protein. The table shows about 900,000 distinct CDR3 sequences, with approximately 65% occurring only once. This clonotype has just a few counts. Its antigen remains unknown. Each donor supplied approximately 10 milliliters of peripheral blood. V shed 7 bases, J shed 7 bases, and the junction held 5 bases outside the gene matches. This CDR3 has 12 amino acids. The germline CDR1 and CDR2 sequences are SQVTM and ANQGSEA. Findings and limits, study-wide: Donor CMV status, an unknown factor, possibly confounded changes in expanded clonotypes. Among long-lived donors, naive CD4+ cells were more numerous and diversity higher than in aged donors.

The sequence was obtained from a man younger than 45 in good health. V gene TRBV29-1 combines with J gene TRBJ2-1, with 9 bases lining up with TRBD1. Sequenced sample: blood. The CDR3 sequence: CSAGTGNNEQFF. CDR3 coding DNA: TGCAGCGCCGGGACAGGGAATAATGAGCAGTTCTTC.